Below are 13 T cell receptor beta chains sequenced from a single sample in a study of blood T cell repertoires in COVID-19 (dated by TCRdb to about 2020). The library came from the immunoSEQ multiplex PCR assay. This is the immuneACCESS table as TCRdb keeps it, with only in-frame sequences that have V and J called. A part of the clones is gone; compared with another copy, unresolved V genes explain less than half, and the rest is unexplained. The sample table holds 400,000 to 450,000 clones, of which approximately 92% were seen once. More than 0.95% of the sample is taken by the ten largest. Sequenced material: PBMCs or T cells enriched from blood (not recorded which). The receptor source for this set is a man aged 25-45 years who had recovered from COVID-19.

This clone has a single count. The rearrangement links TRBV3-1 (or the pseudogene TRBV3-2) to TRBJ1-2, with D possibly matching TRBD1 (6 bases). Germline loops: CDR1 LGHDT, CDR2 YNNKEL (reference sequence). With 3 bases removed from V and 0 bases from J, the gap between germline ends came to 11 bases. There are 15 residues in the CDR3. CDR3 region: CASSQIDRTNYGYTF. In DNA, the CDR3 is TGTGCCAGCAGCCAGATCGACAGGACTAACTATGGCTACACCTTC.

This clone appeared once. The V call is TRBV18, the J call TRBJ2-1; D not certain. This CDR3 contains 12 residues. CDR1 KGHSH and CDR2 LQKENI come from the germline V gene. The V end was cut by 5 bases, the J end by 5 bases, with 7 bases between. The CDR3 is CASSNVDNEQFF. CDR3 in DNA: TGTGCCAGCTCAAACGTAGACAATGAGCAGTTCTTC.

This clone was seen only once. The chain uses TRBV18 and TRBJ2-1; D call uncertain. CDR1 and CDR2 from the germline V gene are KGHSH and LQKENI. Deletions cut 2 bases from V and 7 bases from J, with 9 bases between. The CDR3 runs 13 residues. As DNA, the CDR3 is TGTGCCAGCTCACCAGCGCCCGGGAATGAGCAGTTCTTC. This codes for CASSPAPGNEQFF.

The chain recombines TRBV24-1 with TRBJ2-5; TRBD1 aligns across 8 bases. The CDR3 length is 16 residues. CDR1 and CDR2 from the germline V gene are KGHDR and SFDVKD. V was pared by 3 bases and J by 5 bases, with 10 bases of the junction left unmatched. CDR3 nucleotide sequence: TGTGCCACCAGTGATCCAAATACAGGGGGTTGGGAGACCCAGTACTTC. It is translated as CATSDPNTGGWETQYF.

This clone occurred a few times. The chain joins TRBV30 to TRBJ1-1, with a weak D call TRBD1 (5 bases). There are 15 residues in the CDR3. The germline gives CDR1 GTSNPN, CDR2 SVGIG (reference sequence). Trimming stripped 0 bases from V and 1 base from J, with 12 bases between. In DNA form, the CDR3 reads TGTGCCTGGAGTGTTGGGGGGACTGAGAACACTGAAGCTTTCTTT. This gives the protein CAWSVGGTENTEAFF.

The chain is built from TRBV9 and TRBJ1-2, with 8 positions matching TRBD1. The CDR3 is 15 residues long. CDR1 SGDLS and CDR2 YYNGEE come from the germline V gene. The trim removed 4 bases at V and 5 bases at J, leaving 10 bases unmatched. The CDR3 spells CASSPRTGNFYGYTF. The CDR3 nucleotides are TGTGCCAGCAGCCCCCGGACAGGGAACTTTTATGGCTACACCTTC.

In nucleotides, the CDR3 is TGTGCCAGCAGCTTGGGGCTGGGCGAGCAGTACTTC. It yields the protein CASSLGLGEQYF. The J gene is TRBJ2-7, the V gene TRBV7-9; TRBD1 might be the D (5 bases). The ends were cut back, 3 bases at V and 6 bases at J, with 9 bases in the middle. This CDR3 has 12 residues. Germline values: CDR1 SEHNR, CDR2 FQNEAQ (reference sequence). The full variable domain, completed using reference TRBV7-9 and TRBJ2-7, is DTGVSQNPRHKITKRGQNVTFRCDPISEHNRLYWYRQTLGQGPEFLTYFQNEAQLEKSRLLSDRFSAERPKGSFSTLEIQRTEQGDSAMYLCASSLGLGEQYFGPGTRLTVT.

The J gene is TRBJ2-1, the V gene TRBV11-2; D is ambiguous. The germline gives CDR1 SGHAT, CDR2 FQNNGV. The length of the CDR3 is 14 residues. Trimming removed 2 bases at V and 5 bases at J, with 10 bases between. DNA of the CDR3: TGTGCCAGCAGCTTACGTGATCGGGACAATGAGCAGTTCTTC. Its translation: CASSLRDRDNEQFF.

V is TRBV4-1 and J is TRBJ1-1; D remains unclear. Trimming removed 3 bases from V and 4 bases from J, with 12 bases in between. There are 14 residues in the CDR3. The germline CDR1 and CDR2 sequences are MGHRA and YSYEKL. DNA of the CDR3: TGCGCCAGCAGCCAGGAGAGTTTCGGCACTGAAGCTTTCTTT. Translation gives CASSQESFGTEAFF.

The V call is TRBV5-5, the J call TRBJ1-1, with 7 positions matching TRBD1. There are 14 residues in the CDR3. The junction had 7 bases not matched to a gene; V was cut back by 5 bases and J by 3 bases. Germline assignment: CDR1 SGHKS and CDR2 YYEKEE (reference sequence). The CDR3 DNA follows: TGTGCCAGCAGTTTCGGGACAGATCACACTGAAGCTTTCTTT. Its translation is CASSFGTDHTEAFF.

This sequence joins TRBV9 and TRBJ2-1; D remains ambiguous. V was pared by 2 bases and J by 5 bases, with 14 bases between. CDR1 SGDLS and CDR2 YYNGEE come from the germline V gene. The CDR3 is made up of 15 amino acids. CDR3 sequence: CASSVGTVGNNEQFF. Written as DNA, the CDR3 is TGTGCCAGCAGCGTCGGAACGGTGGGCAACAATGAGCAGTTCTTC. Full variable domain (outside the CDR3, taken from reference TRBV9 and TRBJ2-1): DSGVTQTPKHLITATGQRVTLRCSPRSGDLSVYWYQQSLDQGLQFLIQYYNGEERAKGNILERFSAQQFPDLHSELNLSSLELGDSALYFCASSVGTVGNNEQFFGPGTRLTVL.

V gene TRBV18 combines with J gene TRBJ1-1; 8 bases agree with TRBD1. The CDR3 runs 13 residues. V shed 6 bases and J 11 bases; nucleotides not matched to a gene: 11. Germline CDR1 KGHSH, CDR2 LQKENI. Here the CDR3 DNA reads TGTGCCAGCTCCCGAGGACAGGGCGAATGGGCTTTCTTT. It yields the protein CASSRGQGEWAFF.

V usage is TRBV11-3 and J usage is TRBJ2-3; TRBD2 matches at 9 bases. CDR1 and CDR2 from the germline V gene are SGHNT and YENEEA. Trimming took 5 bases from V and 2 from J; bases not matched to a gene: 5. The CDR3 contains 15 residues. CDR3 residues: CASSPGLANTDTQYF. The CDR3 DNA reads TGTGCCAGCAGCCCCGGACTAGCGAACACAGATACGCAGTATTTT. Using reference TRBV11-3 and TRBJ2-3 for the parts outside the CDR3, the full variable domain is EAGVVQSPRYKIIEKKQPVAFWCNPISGHNTLYWYLQNLGQGPELLIRYENEEAVDDSQLPKDRFSAERLKGVDSTLKIQPAELGDSAVYLCASSPGLANTDTQYFGPGTRLTVL.